This entry lists 32 T cell receptor beta chains sequenced from one sample in a study of cytotoxic CD8 clonotypes in ibrutinib-treated CLL. Generated by immunoSEQ multiplex PCR, the TCRdb table keeps only in-frame clones and is missing some. Of hundreds of thousands of clones detected, around 70% appear once; the ten largest clones hold roughly 14%. Sequenced material: PBMCs, taken after 24 months of ibrutinib treatment. All receptors derive from a human donor with chronic lymphocytic leukemia.

CDR3 sequence reads: CASSLTRDEQFF. The CDR3, as DNA: TGTGCCAGCAGTTTGACCCGGGATGAGCAGTTCTTC. This sequence joins TRBV6-5 and TRBJ2-1; D gene ambiguous. This CDR3 is built from 12 residues. In germline, CDR1 is MNHEY, CDR2 SVGAGI. The germline V and J ends were trimmed by 4 bases and 8 bases, with 9 bases remaining between them.

The chain combines TRBV5-4 with TRBJ1-5, with TRBD1 matching over 8 bases. CDR3 size: 17 residues. Trimming cost V 2 bases and J 5 bases; bases outside gene matches: 12. Germline V gene lookup returns CDR1 SGHNT and CDR2 YYREEE (reference sequence). The CDR3 region is CASSFNPGGLRDQPQHF. The DNA of the CDR3 is TGTGCCAGCAGCTTTAACCCAGGGGGCCTCCGGGATCAGCCCCAGCATTTT. The full variable domain, with the rest looked up from reference TRBV5-4 and TRBJ1-5, is ETGVTQSPTHLIKTRGQQVTLRCSSQSGHNTVSWYQQALGQGPQFIFQYYREEENGRGNFPPRFSGLQFPNYSSELNVNALELDDSALYLCASSFNPGGLRDQPQHFGDGTRLSIL.

This chain links TRBV25-1 with TRBJ2-1, with D maybe TRBD2 (5 bases). Germline CDR1 MGHDK, CDR2 SYGVNS. The V end was cut by 3 bases, the J end by 4 bases, with 13 bases between. The CDR3 length is 15 residues. CDR3: CASSDLAGVYNEQFF. The CDR3 DNA reads TGTGCCAGCAGTGACCTGGCCGGGGTATACAATGAGCAGTTCTTC.

This sequence joins TRBV4-2 and TRBJ2-4; D possibly corresponds to TRBD2 (6 bases). Germline lookup yields CDR1 LGHNA and CDR2 YNFKEQ. The CDR3 is 19 residues long. Trimming stripped 2 bases from V and 3 bases from J, with 23 bases between. In DNA form, the CDR3 reads TGTGCCAGCAGCCAACTTTTGATAGCGGCCCGTCCAGGCAAAAACATTCAGTACTTC. This codes for CASSQLLIAARPGKNIQYF.

V gene TRBV5-6 combines with J gene TRBJ2-7; D may be TRBD2 (5 bases). The CDR3 runs 13 residues. V gave up 5 bases and J gave up 2 bases, with 11 bases separating them. Looked up from germline, CDR1 is SGHDT and CDR2 is YYEEEE. The CDR3 sequence is CASSRGTTYEQYF. CDR3 DNA: TGTGCCAGCAGTCGGGGAACAACCTACGAGCAGTACTTC.

V and J are TRBV28 and TRBJ1-5, with D uncertain. Per the germline V gene, CDR1 is MDHEN and CDR2 is SYDVKM. V lost 7 bases to trimming and J lost 2 bases, with 9 bases between them. The CDR3 totals 13 residues. Written as DNA, the CDR3 is TGTGCCAGCATGAGAGGCGGCAATCAGCCCCAGCATTTT. It yields the protein CASMRGGNQPQHF.

The chain combines TRBV28 with TRBJ1-2; no firm D call. CDR3 length equals 14 residues. The germline CDR1 and CDR2 sequences are MDHEN and SYDVKM. The V end lost 5 bases, the J end lost 5 bases, and 15 bases lay between the germline ends. The CDR3 spells CASSPAQALYGYTF. The CDR3 nucleotides read TGTGCCAGCAGTCCCGCCCAAGCTCTTTATGGCTACACCTTC.

The chain employs TRBV29-1 and TRBJ2-1; D is uncertain. V was pared by 2 bases and J by 2 bases, with 10 bases between. The germline CDR1 and CDR2 sequences are SQVTM and ANQGSEA. The CDR3 extends over 14 amino acids. The CDR3 reads CSVEFRQAYNEQFF. CDR3 nucleotide sequence: TGCAGCGTTGAATTCAGGCAGGCCTACAATGAGCAGTTCTTC.

This clone has a handful of counts. This chain links TRBV28 with TRBJ2-5; no clear D gene. This CDR3 contains 10 residues. With 7 bases removed from V and 3 bases from J, the gap between germline ends came to 3 bases. Germline-derived CDR1 and CDR2 are MDHEN and SYDVKM. The CDR3 region has the DNA TGTGCCAGCAAAGAAGAGACCCAGTACTTC. It yields the protein CASKEETQYF.

This chain links TRBV6-5 with TRBJ2-6; TRBD1 matches 7 bases. Germline CDR1 is MNHEY and CDR2 is SVGAGI. J gave up 2 bases and V 10 bases, and 8 bases lay outside the gene matches. This CDR3 is built from 15 residues. DNA of the CDR3: TGTGCCATCGCCCGACAGGGAACTGGGGCCAACGTCCTGACTTTC. Amino acid sequence: CAIARQGTGANVLTF.

The chain uses TRBV6-5 and TRBJ2-5, with D perhaps matching TRBD1 (6 bases). This CDR3 is 14 amino acids long. Germline V gene sequence: CDR1 MNHEY, CDR2 SVGAGI. Trimming shortened V by 2 bases and J by 7 bases, and 14 bases separated the two germline ends. In nucleotides, the CDR3 is TGTGCCAGCAGTTACGTACAGGGCGGAGGGACCCAGTACTTC. Its translation is CASSYVQGGGTQYF.

This chain joins TRBV13 and TRBJ2-2; D not resolved. V lost 2 bases, J lost 6 bases, and 7 bases lay in between. The CDR3 totals 13 residues. Germline loops: CDR1 PRHDT, CDR2 FYEKMQ (reference sequence). The CDR3 coding sequence is TGTGCCAGCAGCTTATTGGACGCCGGGGAGCTGTTTTTT. Its translation: CASSLLDAGELFF.

This chain connects TRBV27 to TRBJ2-1; 8 nucleotides line up with TRBD2. V was clipped by 4 bases and J by 5 bases; unmatched bases: 4. CDR3 length equals 14 residues. Germline values: CDR1 MNHEY, CDR2 SMNVEV (reference sequence). The CDR3 region is CASSYSGAHNEQFF. CDR3 coding DNA: TGTGCCAGCAGTTATAGCGGGGCACACAATGAGCAGTTCTTC.

The V gene is TRBV20-1, the J gene TRBJ1-2; TRBD1 aligns across 7 bases. Germline CDR1 is DFQATT and CDR2 is SNEGSKA (reference sequence). The CDR3 loop spans 11 amino acids. The ends lost 6 bases at V and 7 bases at J; junction bases unmatched: 5. This CDR3 is CSALQGGGYTF. CDR3 in DNA: TGCAGTGCCCTTCAGGGGGGTGGCTACACCTTC.

This rearrangement joins TRBV6-5 to TRBJ2-3, with D perhaps matching TRBD1 (6 bases). V lost 6 bases to trimming and J lost 0 bases, with 10 bases between them. Germline CDR1 MNHEY, CDR2 SVGAGI. The CDR3 is 14 amino acids. The chain's CDR3 is CASSRTVSTDTQYF. The DNA of the CDR3 is TGTGCCAGCAGCCGGACAGTCAGCACAGATACGCAGTATTTT.

The V gene is TRBV5-1, the J gene TRBJ2-1; a weak D match, TRBD2 (5 bases). The CDR3 loop spans 16 amino acids. Germline CDR1 and CDR2: SGHRS and YFSETQ. The V end lost 0 bases, the J end lost 6 bases, and 16 bases lay between the germline ends. CDR3 bases: TGCGCCAGCAGCTTGGTACCGGGAACAGAGGTCAATGAGCAGTTCTTC. It is translated as CASSLVPGTEVNEQFF. Combining the CDR3 with reference TRBV5-1 and TRBJ2-1 gives the whole variable domain KAGVTQTPRYLIKTRGQQVTLSCSPISGHRSVSWYQQTPGQGLQFLFEYFSETQRNKGNFPGRFSGRQFSNSRSEMNVSTLELGDSALYLCASSLVPGTEVNEQFFGPGTRLTVL.

The gene calls are TRBV29-1 and TRBJ2-7; unclear D gene. V lost 5 bases and J 1 base, leaving 12 bases between the germline ends. The germline V gene has CDR1 SQVTM and CDR2 ANQGSEA. The CDR3 length is 13 residues. CDR3 residues: CSVFTRLSYEQYF. The CDR3 DNA reads as TGCAGCGTTTTTACTCGGCTTTCCTACGAGCAGTACTTC.

The gene calls are TRBV5-1 and TRBJ2-7; D gene ambiguous. The ends were cut back, 4 bases at V and 0 bases at J, with 14 bases in the middle. CDR1 is SGHRS, CDR2 YFSETQ, per germline. The CDR3 length is 15 residues. The CDR3 protein is CASSLLSGSSYEQYF. The DNA for the CDR3 is TGCGCCAGCAGCCTCTTGTCCGGTAGCTCCTACGAGCAGTACTTC.

V is TRBV27 and J is TRBJ2-3, with 8 nucleotides matching TRBD2. V was pared by 4 bases and J by 0 bases, with 3 bases of the junction left unmatched. The CDR3 extends over 15 amino acids. In germline, CDR1 is MNHEY, CDR2 SMNVEV (reference sequence). The CDR3 protein is CASSWGGRSTDTQYF. The CDR3 DNA reads as TGTGCCAGCAGTTGGGGCGGGAGGAGCACAGATACGCAGTATTTT.

The V gene is TRBV10-1, the J gene TRBJ2-5, with D possibly matching TRBD2 (6 bases). CDR1 WNHNN and CDR2 SYGVQD come from the germline V gene (reference sequence). V was trimmed by 7 bases and J by 2 bases, leaving 14 bases between them. This CDR3 comprises 14 residues. CDR3 protein: CASTHKAGQETQYF. The CDR3 region has the DNA TGCGCCAGCACCCATAAGGCGGGGCAAGAGACCCAGTACTTC.

The chain combines TRBV9 with TRBJ2-4; D remains ambiguous. CDR1 is SGDLS, CDR2 YYNGEE, per germline. The CDR3 covers 17 residues. V was cut by 4 bases and J by 1 base, with 18 bases left in between. In nucleotides, the CDR3 is TGTGCCAGCAGCCTCGGCTCCGCGGAGCTGGCCAAAAACATTCAGTACTTC. This gives the protein CASSLGSAELAKNIQYF.

The genes are TRBV9 and TRBJ1-4, with 7 bases that match TRBD1. Trimming took 3 bases from V and 8 from J; bases not matched to a gene: 7. Germline CDR1 is SGDLS and CDR2 is YYNGEE. There are 14 residues in the CDR3. For the CDR3, the DNA is TGTGCCAGCAGCGCGGACAGGTCCGGGGAAAAACTGTTTTTT. It translates to CASSADRSGEKLFF.

The chain combines TRBV19 with TRBJ2-2, with D perhaps matching TRBD2 (6 bases). Germline V gene data show CDR1 as LNHDA and CDR2 as SQIVND (reference sequence). This CDR3 spans 12 amino acids. V shed 7 bases and J shed 9 bases, with 12 bases lying between them. In DNA, the CDR3 is TGTGCCAGTATCGCGGGGTCTCGGGAGCTGTTTTTT. Residues: CASIAGSRELFF.

The CDR3 loop reads CASSDESLGANEQFF. The CDR3, as DNA: TGTGCCAGCAGTGACGAGTCTCTGGGGGCCAATGAGCAGTTCTTC. This chain connects TRBV6-4 to TRBJ2-1; tentatively, D is TRBD1 (6 bases). Germline V CDR1 and CDR2: MRHNA, SNTAGT. The CDR3 is made up of 15 amino acids. Trimming pared 2 bases from V and 6 bases from J, leaving 14 bases between.

This clone was observed a handful of times. The chain uses TRBV29-1 and TRBJ1-2; 10 bases map to TRBD1. V lost 7 bases to trimming and J lost 7 bases; unmatched junction nucleotides: 6. Germline values: CDR1 SQVTM, CDR2 ANQGSEA. The CDR3 length is 12 residues. CDR3 in DNA: TGCAGCGATACCGGGACAGGGGTTGGCTACACCTTC. This encodes CSDTGTGVGYTF. The entire variable domain, with the rest obtained from reference TRBV29-1 and TRBJ1-2, is as follows: SAVISQKPSRDICQRGTSLTIQCQVDSQVTMMFWYRQQPGQSLTLIATANQGSEATYESGFVIDKFPISRPNLTFSTLTVSNMSPEDSSIYLCSDTGTGVGYTFGSGTRLTVV.

V usage is TRBV2 and J usage is TRBJ2-1; 7 nucleotides agree with TRBD1. J lost 12 bases, V lost 7 bases, and 15 bases had no gene match. CDR1 and CDR2 (germline): SNHLY, FYNNEI. CDR3 size: 14 residues. CDR3 in amino acids: CASITPRGLAAQFF. CDR3 sequence (DNA): TGTGCCAGCATAACCCCAAGGGGGCTAGCAGCGCAGTTCTTC.

The CDR3 loop is CASSVRDGPYGYTF. In nucleotides, the CDR3 is TGTGCCAGCAGCGTAAGGGACGGGCCGTATGGCTACACCTTC. V is TRBV9 and J is TRBJ1-2; D may be TRBD1 (5 bases). V lost 1 base and J 5 bases, leaving 12 bases between the germline ends. The CDR3 is 14 amino acids. Germline CDR1 and CDR2: SGDLS and YYNGEE.

The chain uses TRBV28 and TRBJ2-7; tentative D call: TRBD1 (5 bases). V was clipped by 3 bases and J by 9 bases, with 15 bases between them. This CDR3 is built from 13 residues. CDR1 MDHEN and CDR2 SYDVKM come from the germline V gene. The CDR3 DNA is TGTGCCAGCAGTTTGTTAGGGGAATCGGGGCAGTACTTC. Protein sequence: CASSLLGESGQYF.

This chain connects TRBV29-1 to TRBJ2-1, with D uncertain. The ends were cut back, 2 bases at V and 8 bases at J, with 10 bases in the middle. The length of the CDR3 is 12 residues. Germline loops: CDR1 SQVTM, CDR2 ANQGSEA. The CDR3 sequence is CSVEPLRDEQFF. The CDR3 coding sequence is TGCAGCGTTGAACCTTTGCGAGATGAGCAGTTCTTC.

The chain joins TRBV19 to TRBJ2-1; 10 bases agree with TRBD1. Trimming at V came to 9 bases and at J to 6 bases, leaving 11 bases not matched to a gene. Germline V CDR1 and CDR2: LNHDA, SQIVND (reference sequence). The CDR3 runs 15 residues. The CDR3 loop is CASTKSGTGANEQFF. CDR3 in DNA: TGTGCCAGCACAAAATCCGGGACAGGGGCCAATGAGCAGTTCTTC.

This clone was seen once. The chain couples TRBV19 to TRBJ2-3; 8 bases map to TRBD2. The CDR3 contains 15 residues. V lost 3 bases and J lost 0; bases outside the gene matches: 2. Germline V gene data show CDR1 as LNHDA and CDR2 as SQIVND (reference sequence). CDR3 sequence: CASSIASGSTDTQYF. CDR3 bases: TGTGCCAGTAGTATTGCTAGCGGGAGCACAGATACGCAGTATTTT.

This clone was seen a handful of times. The chain has TRBV7-9 and TRBJ2-7; unclear D gene. The V gene's germline CDR1 is SEHNR and CDR2 FQNEAQ (reference sequence). The ends were cut back, 2 bases at V and 0 bases at J, with 11 bases in the middle. The CDR3 runs 15 residues. The CDR3 region is CASSLSLGNSYEQYF. The CDR3, as DNA: TGTGCCAGCAGCTTAAGCTTGGGAAACTCCTACGAGCAGTACTTC.